This entry lists 12 T cell receptor beta chains sequenced from one sample in a study of blood T cell repertoires in COVID-19. Sequencing was performed with immunoSEQ multiplex PCR; in TCRdb, only in-frame clones are kept and a portion is missing. The sample consists of under 150,000 clones, roughly 84% of them appearing once. The sequenced sample consisted of peripheral blood. These receptors came from a man between 60 and 75 years old with acute or convalescent COVID-19.

The rearrangement joins TRBV6-5 to TRBJ1-6; 9 nucleotides line up with TRBD1. The CDR3 contains 15 residues. J lost 8 bases, V lost 7 bases, and 9 bases had no gene match. Germline CDR1 is MNHEY and CDR2 is SVGAGI. CDR3 sequence: CASTPGTGKDSPLHF. The CDR3 region has the DNA TGTGCCAGCACCCCCGGGACAGGGAAAGATTCACCCCTCCACTTT.

V is TRBV12-3 or TRBV12-4 and J is TRBJ1-2, with TRBD1 matching 9 bases. V lost 5 bases and J lost 3; bases outside the gene matches: 1. The CDR3 consists of 13 residues. The CDR3 is CASSGQGYYGYTF. DNA of the CDR3: TGTGCCAGCAGTGGACAGGGGTACTATGGCTACACCTTC.

This chain joins TRBV30 and TRBJ2-6; 7 nucleotides line up with TRBD2. The V gene end was trimmed by 3 bases and the J gene end by 2 bases; junction bases not matched to a gene: 1. The CDR3 spans 14 residues. CDR1 and CDR2 from the germline V gene are GTSNPN and SVGIG (reference sequence). The CDR3 region is CAWSAGAGANVLTF. CDR3 in DNA: TGTGCCTGGAGCGCGGGGGCTGGGGCCAACGTCCTGACTTTC. Variable domain in full (rest from reference TRBV30 and TRBJ2-6): SQTIHQWPATLVQPVGSPLSLECTVEGTSNPNLYWYRQAAGRGLQLLFYSVGIGQISSEVPQNLSASRPQDRQFILSSKKLLLSDSGFYLCAWSAGAGANVLTFGAGSRLTVL.

The chain joins TRBV2 to TRBJ2-3; TRBD2 matches at 15 bases. Germline CDR1 SNHLY, CDR2 FYNNEI. This CDR3 spans 14 amino acids. V trimming: 3 bases; J trimming: 11 bases; junction bases outside the gene matches: 3. The CDR3 nucleotides are TGTGCCAGCAGTGACAGGACTAGCGGGAGGGGGCAGTATTTT. This sequence encodes CASSDRTSGRGQYF.

The chain has TRBV24-1 and TRBJ1-1; maybe TRBD1 (6 bases). Trimming pared 10 bases from V and 6 bases from J, leaving 14 bases between. Germline lookup yields CDR1 KGHDR and CDR2 SFDVKD. The CDR3 has 12 amino acids. CDR3: CATSRGGPEAFF. The CDR3 DNA reads TGTGCCACGAGCAGGGGTGGTCCTGAAGCTTTCTTT.

This clone has a single count. This chain links TRBV29-1 with TRBJ1-2; 7 bases align to TRBD1. This CDR3 is 19 amino acids long. V trimming: 1 base; J trimming: 5 bases; junction bases outside the gene matches: 22. CDR1 is SQVTM and CDR2 is ANQGSEA in the germline V gene. CDR3 region: CSVEVPSPSRTGVYYGYTF. CDR3 in DNA: TGCAGCGTTGAAGTTCCCTCTCCTTCACGTACAGGGGTGTATTATGGCTACACCTTC.

V is TRBV10-3 and J is TRBJ1-2; TRBD1 is a possible D gene (5 bases). CDR3 length: 13 residues. V dropped 7 bases and J dropped 6 bases, with 15 bases sitting between them. CDR1 is ENHRY and CDR2 is SYGVKD in the germline V gene. The CDR3: CAITRDRSDGYTF. The CDR3 nucleotides are TGTGCCATCACTCGAGACAGATCCGATGGCTACACCTTC.

The J gene is TRBJ2-7, the V gene TRBV10-3; TRBD1 aligns across 10 bases. With V trimmed by 9 bases and J by 2 bases, 7 bases remained unmatched. Per the germline V gene, CDR1 is ENHRY and CDR2 is SYGVKD. This CDR3 region has 14 residues. Here the CDR3 DNA reads TGTGCCATAACCGGGACAGGGGTCCCCTACGAGCAGTACTTC. It translates to CAITGTGVPYEQYF.

The rearrangement joins TRBV19 to TRBJ2-7; the D gene is possibly TRBD2 (6 bases). Germline CDR1 LNHDA, CDR2 SQIVND (reference sequence). This CDR3 has 15 amino acids. V lost 4 bases to trimming and J lost 5 bases, with 18 bases between them. The CDR3 nucleotides are TGTGCCAGTAGTACCCCACGAACAGGAGGGAACGAGCAGTACTTC. Its protein is CASSTPRTGGNEQYF. Combining the CDR3 with reference TRBV19 and TRBJ2-7 gives the whole variable domain DGGITQSPKYLFRKEGQNVTLSCEQNLNHDAMYWYRQDPGQGLRLIYYSQIVNDFQKGDIAEGYSVSREKKESFPLTVTSAQKNPTAFYLCASSTPRTGGNEQYFGPGTRLTVT.

V usage is TRBV11-2 and J usage is TRBJ2-7; 12 bases map to TRBD1. Germline loops: CDR1 SGHAT, CDR2 FQNNGV. CDR3 length: 16 residues. Unmatched junction bases numbered 9, after V lost 5 bases and J lost 4 bases. The CDR3 sequence is CASSITPGQGAYEQYF. The CDR3 DNA sequence: TGTGCCAGCAGCATTACTCCGGGACAGGGGGCTTACGAGCAGTACTTC.

The chain links TRBV6-6 to TRBJ1-1; D gene uncertain. CDR3 size: 14 residues. Trimming took 0 bases from V and 1 from J, leaving 6 bases between them. Germline CDR1 is MNHNY and CDR2 is SVGAGI (reference sequence). The CDR3 nucleotides are TGTGCCAGCAGTTACTCTGGAGGGAACACTGAAGCTTTCTTT. This encodes CASSYSGGNTEAFF.

This chain uses TRBV24-1 with TRBJ2-2; 7 nucleotides line up with TRBD2. Germline CDR1 reads KGHDR; CDR2 reads SFDVKD. The CDR3 is made up of 19 amino acids. V shed 6 bases, J shed 4 bases, and the junction held 19 bases outside the gene matches. This chain's CDR3 is CATSTIQRTAGEGTGELFF. In DNA, the CDR3 is TGTGCCACCAGTACCATACAGCGGACGGCCGGGGAGGGCACCGGGGAGCTGTTTTTT.